This T cell receptor (beta chain) was recovered during a study of OX40 agonist ivuxolimab in advanced cancers. The assay was immunoSEQ multiplex PCR, and TCRdb's table has in-frame clones only and misses some. The table records 100,000 or so clones, more than 85% of them present only once. Study-level points and caveats: By week 6 at 0.1 to 3.0 mg/kg, blood CD4+ and CD8+ T cells had expanded clonally. Partial responders treated at 0.1-3.0 mg/kg exhibited clonal expansion among the lowest measured.

As concerns this clone: Its specificity is not known.

The CDR3 consists of 10 residues. Per the germline V gene, CDR1 is MNHNS and CDR2 is SASEGT. Deletions cut 10 bases from V and 5 bases from J, with 9 bases between. The receptor comes from an adult with an advanced solid tumor such as melanoma, head and neck, liver or kidney cancer. The V call is TRBV6-1, the J call TRBJ2-7, with unresolved D. This sample comprised CD4+ or CD8+ T cells sorted from blood, obtained in a trial of the OX40 agonist ivuxolimab. CDR3 sequence reads: CAIRSDEQYF. In nucleotides, the CDR3 is TGTGCCATCCGTTCTGACGAGCAGTACTTC.